This T cell receptor beta chain comes out of a study of blood T cells in healthy people across ages. Concerning this clonotype itself: Its target is not known.

From germline, CDR1 is SGHTA and CDR2 FQGTGA. This CDR3 has 17 residues. V lost 5 bases and J lost 7, with 23 bases in between. The use of a sample-barcoded 5' primer and a J-beta primer mix characterized a second PCR of roughly 6 to 11 cycles. MiXCR, run by TCRdb on the 5' RACE reads, gives a single entry per CDR3 protein. Among 1.5 million to 2 million distinct CDR3 sequences, roughly 52% were seen once, and the ten largest hold less than 2.5%. General study results and limits: Relative to aged donors, long-lived donors carried more naive CD4+ cells and displayed higher diversity.

The source material was blood. The sequence derives from a woman between 40 and 50 years old in good health. The chain carries TRBV7-3 and TRBJ1-4, with no clear D. The CDR3 sequence: CASSLNPPGLVGEKLFF. The CDR3 DNA follows: TGTGCCAGCAGCCTAAACCCTCCCGGATTGGTGGGTGAAAAACTGTTTTTT.